This T cell receptor (beta chain) came from a study of PD-1 blockade in classical Hodgkin lymphoma. This table comes from immunoSEQ multiplex PCR, and its TCRdb copy is limited to in-frame clones, with some not included. The table includes 100,000 or so clones, roughly 91% detected once. The CDR3 totals 16 residues. CDR1 is SGHRS and CDR2 is YFSETQ in the germline V gene. The trim removed 3 bases at V and 5 bases at J, leaving 7 bases unmatched. Exposure to brentuximab vedotin varied, and each patient had relapsed following autologous stem cell transplantation. Study results and caveats: Newly diagnosed patients were reported to exhibit reduced baseline TCR diversity relative to healthy donors.

Details on this clone: The antigen is not known.

The sequence was obtained from a human donor with classical Hodgkin lymphoma. Sequencing was performed on peripheral blood mononuclear cells (PBMCs), taken before the second cycle of nivolumab. The chain uses TRBV5-1 and TRBJ2-1; TRBD2 agrees at 11 bases. The CDR3 loop reads CASSSLLAGVNNEQFF. CDR3 DNA: TGCGCCAGCAGCTCCTTACTAGCGGGGGTAAACAATGAGCAGTTCTTC. The variable domain in full, with the rest retrieved from reference TRBV5-1 and TRBJ2-1, is KAGVTQTPRYLIKTRGQQVTLSCSPISGHRSVSWYQQTPGQGLQFLFEYFSETQRNKGNFPGRFSGRQFSNSRSEMNVSTLELGDSALYLCASSSLLAGVNNEQFFGPGTRLTVL.